This TCR beta chain was recovered during a study of T cell changes during pregnancy in multiple sclerosis. TCRdb keeps only in-frame clones here, not all; method: immunoSEQ multiplex PCR. The sample has roughly 75,000 clones; about 91% are singletons. The source was peripheral blood, collected before pregnancy. The source of this sequence is a female donor with multiple sclerosis, enrolled in a pregnancy study.

Here the CDR3 reads CASSIRGQPDSPLHF. CDR3 nucleotide sequence: TGTGCCAGTAGTATCCGAGGACAGCCTGATTCACCCCTCCACTTT. V and J are TRBV19 and TRBJ1-6; D might be TRBD1 (6 bases). V dropped 3 bases and J dropped 8 bases, with 14 bases sitting between them. This CDR3 spans 15 amino acids. Germline-derived CDR1 and CDR2 are LNHDA and SQIVND (reference sequence).